This T cell receptor beta chain comes out of a study of T cell repertoires in cytomegalovirus infection. This clonotype was detected only a few times. No antigen is known for it. One entry per CDR3 protein results from TCRdb running MiXCR on the reads. The sample includes some 560,000 distinct CDR3 sequences, around two fifths of them seen just once. V trimming: 6 bases; J trimming: 9 bases; junction bases outside the gene matches: 16. The CDR3 has 16 residues. The starting material was cultured PBMCs, obtained from culture after CMV antigen stimulation. This chain uses TRBV12-3 or TRBV12-4 with TRBJ2-2; TRBD1 matches 7 bases. This TCR derives from a human donor in good health (CMV status not recorded). Some clones in this sample may be carry-over from other donors' samples. The CDR3 region is CASRPQGTSRIRELFF. The CDR3 DNA reads TGTGCCAGCAGGCCACAGGGGACCTCCCGGATTCGGGAGCTGTTTTTT.